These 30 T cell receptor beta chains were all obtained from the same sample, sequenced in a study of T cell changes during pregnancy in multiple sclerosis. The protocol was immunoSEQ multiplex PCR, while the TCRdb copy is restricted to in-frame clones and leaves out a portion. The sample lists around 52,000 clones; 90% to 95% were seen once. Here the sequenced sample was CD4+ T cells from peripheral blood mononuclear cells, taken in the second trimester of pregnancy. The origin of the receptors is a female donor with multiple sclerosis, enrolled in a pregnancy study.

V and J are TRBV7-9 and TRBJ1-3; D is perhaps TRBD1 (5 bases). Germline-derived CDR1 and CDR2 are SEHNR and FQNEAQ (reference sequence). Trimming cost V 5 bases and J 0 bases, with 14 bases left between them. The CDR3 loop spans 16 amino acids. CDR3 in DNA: TGTGCCAGCAGCCCGTGGTGGGGGGTCTCTGGAAACACCATATATTTT. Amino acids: CASSPWWGVSGNTIYF.

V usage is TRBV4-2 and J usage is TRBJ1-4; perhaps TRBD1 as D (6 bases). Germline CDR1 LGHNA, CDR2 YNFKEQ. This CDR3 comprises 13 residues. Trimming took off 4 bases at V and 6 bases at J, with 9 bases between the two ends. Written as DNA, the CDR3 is TGTGCCAGCAGCCGGGACAAGTATGAAAAACTGTTTTTT. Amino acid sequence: CASSRDKYEKLFF.

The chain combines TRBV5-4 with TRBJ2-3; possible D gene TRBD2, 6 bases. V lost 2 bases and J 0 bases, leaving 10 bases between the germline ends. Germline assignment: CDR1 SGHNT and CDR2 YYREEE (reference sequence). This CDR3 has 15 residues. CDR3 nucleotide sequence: TGTGCCAGCAGCTTTGGGGGGACCAGCACAGATACGCAGTATTTT. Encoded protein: CASSFGGTSTDTQYF.

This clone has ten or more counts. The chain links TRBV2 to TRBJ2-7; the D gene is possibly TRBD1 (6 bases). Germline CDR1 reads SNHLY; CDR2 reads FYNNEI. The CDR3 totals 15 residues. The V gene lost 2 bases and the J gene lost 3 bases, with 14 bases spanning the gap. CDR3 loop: CASSERRDTRYEQYF. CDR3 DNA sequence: TGTGCCAGCAGTGAACGCCGGGACACCCGCTACGAGCAGTACTTC.

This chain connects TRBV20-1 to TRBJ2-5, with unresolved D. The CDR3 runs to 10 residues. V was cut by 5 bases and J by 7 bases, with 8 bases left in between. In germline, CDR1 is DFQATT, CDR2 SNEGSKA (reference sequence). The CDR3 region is CSAAVATQYF. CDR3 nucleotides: TGCAGTGCTGCGGTGGCGACCCAGTACTTC.

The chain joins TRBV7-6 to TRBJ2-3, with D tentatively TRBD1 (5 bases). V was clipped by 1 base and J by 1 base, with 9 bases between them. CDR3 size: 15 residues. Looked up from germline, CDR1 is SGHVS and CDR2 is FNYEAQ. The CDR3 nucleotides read TGTGCCAGCAGCTTAGGGTGGGGCCGCACAGATACGCAGTATTTT. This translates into CASSLGWGRTDTQYF.

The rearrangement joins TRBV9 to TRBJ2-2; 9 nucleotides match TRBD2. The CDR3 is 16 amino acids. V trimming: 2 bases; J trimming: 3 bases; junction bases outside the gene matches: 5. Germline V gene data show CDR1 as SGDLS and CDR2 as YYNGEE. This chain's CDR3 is CASSVAGGGDTGELFF. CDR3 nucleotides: TGTGCCAGCAGCGTGGCGGGGGGGGGCGACACCGGGGAGCTGTTTTTT.

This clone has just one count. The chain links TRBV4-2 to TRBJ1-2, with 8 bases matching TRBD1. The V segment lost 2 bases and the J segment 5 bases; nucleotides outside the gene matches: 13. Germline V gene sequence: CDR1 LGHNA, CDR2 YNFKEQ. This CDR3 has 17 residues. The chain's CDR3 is CASSQKVRQGTFYGYTF. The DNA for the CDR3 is TGTGCCAGCAGCCAAAAAGTCCGACAGGGGACCTTTTATGGCTACACCTTC.

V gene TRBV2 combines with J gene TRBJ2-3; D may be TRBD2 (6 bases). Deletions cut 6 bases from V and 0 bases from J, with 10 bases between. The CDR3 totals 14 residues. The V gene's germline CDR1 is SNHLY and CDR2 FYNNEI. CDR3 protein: CASRTGLSTDTQYF. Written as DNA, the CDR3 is TGTGCCAGCAGGACGGGACTTAGCACAGATACGCAGTATTTT.

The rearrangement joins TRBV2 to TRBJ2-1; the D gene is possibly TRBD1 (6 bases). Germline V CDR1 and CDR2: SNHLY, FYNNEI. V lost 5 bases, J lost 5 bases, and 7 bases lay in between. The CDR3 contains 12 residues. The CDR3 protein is CASSRTDNEQFF. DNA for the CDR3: TGTGCCAGCAGTCGGACAGACAATGAGCAGTTCTTC.

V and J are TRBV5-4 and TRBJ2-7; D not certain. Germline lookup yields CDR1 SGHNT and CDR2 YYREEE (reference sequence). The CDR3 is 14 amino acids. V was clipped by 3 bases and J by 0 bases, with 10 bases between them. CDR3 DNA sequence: TGTGCCAGCAGCTCCGGCGGCAGCTCCTACGAGCAGTACTTC. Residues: CASSSGGSSYEQYF.

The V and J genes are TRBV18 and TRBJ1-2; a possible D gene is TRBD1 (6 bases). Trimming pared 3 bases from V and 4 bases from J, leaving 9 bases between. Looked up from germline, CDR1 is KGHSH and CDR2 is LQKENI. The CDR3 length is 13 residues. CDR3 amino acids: CASSPPTGYGYTF. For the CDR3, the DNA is TGTGCCAGCTCACCTCCGACAGGCTATGGCTACACCTTC.

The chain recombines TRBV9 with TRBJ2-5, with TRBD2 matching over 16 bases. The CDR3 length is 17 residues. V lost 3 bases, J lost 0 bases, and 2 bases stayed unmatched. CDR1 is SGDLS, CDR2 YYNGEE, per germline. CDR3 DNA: TGTGCCAGCAGCGAGGGACTAGCGGGAGGGAACCAAGAGACCCAGTACTTC. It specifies CASSEGLAGGNQETQYF.

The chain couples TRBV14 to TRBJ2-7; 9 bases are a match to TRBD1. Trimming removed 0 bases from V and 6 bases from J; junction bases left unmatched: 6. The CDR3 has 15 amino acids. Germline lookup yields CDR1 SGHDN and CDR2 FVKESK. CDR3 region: CASSQDKGTGLEQYF. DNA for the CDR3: TGTGCCAGCAGCCAAGATAAAGGGACAGGGCTCGAGCAGTACTTC.

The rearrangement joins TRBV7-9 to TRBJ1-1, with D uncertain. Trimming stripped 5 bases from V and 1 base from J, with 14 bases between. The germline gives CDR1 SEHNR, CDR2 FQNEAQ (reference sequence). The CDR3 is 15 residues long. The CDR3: CASSIPGSSNTEAFF. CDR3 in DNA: TGTGCCAGCAGCATTCCCGGGTCCTCGAACACTGAAGCTTTCTTT.

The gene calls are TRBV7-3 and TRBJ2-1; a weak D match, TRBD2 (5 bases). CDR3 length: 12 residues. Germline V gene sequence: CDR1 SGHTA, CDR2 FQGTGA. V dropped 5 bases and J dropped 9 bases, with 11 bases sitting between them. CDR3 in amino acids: CASSPTRGEQFF. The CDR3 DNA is TGTGCCAGCAGCCCCACCCGGGGTGAGCAGTTCTTC. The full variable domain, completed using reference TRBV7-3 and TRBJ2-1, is GAGVSQTPSNKVTEKGKYVELRCDPISGHTALYWYRQSLGQGPEFLIYFQGTGAADDSGLPNDRFFAVRPEGSVSTLKIQRTERGDSAVYLCASSPTRGEQFFGPGTRLTVL.

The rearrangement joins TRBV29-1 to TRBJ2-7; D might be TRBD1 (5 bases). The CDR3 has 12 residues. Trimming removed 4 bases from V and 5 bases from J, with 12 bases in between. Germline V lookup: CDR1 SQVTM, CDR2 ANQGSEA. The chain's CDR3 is CSVGYTGNEQYF. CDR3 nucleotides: TGCAGCGTTGGATACACAGGAAACGAGCAGTACTTC.

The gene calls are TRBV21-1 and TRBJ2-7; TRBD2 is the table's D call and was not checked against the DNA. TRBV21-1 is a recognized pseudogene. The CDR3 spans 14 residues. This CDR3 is CASSNRLPGDEQYF. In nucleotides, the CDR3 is TGTGCCAGCAGCAATCGACTCCCTGGCGACGAGCAGTACTTC.

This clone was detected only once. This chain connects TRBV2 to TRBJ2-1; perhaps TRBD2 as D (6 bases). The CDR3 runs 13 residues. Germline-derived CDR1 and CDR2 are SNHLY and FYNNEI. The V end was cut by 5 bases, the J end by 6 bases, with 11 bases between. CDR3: CASSTAGFNEQFF. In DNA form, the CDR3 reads TGTGCCAGCAGTACCGCGGGGTTCAATGAGCAGTTCTTC.

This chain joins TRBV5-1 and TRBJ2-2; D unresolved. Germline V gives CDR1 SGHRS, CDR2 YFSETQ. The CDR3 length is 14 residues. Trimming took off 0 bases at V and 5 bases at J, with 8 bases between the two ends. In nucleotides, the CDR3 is TGCGCCAGCAGCTTGGCCCTAGATACCGGGGAGCTGTTTTTT. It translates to CASSLALDTGELFF.

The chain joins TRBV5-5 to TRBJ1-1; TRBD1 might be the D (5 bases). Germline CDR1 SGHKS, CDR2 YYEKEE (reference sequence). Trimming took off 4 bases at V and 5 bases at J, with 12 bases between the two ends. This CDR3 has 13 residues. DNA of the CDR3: TGTGCCAGCAGCCTTACAGGTAGGACTGAAGCTTTCTTT. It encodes CASSLTGRTEAFF.

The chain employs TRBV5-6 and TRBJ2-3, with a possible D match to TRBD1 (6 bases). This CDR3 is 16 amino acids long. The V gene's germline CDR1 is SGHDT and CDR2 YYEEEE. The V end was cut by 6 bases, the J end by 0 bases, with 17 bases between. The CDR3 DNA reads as TGTGCCAGCACCGCATTCAGGGGTCTGAGCACAGATACGCAGTATTTT. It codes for CASTAFRGLSTDTQYF.

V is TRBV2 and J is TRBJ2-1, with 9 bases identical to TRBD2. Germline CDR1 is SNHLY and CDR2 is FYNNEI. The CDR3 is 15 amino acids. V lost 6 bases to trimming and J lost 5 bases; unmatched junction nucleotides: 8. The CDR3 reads CASRALAGTNNEQFF. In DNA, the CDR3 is TGTGCCAGCAGAGCCCTAGCGGGGACAAACAATGAGCAGTTCTTC.

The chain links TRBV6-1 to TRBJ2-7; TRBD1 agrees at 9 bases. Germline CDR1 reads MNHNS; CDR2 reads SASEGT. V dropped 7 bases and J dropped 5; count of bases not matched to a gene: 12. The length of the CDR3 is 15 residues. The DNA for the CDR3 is TGTGCCAGCAAGCCACAGGACAGGGGACCCCACGAGCAGTACTTC. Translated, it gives CASKPQDRGPHEQYF.

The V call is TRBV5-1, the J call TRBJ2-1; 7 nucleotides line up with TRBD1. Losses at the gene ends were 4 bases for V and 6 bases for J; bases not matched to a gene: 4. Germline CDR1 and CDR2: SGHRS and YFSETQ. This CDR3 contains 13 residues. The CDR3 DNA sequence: TGCGCCAGCAGCCCATACAGGGGCAATGAGCAGTTCTTC. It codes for CASSPYRGNEQFF. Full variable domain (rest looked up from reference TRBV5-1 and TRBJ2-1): KAGVTQTPRYLIKTRGQQVTLSCSPISGHRSVSWYQQTPGQGLQFLFEYFSETQRNKGNFPGRFSGRQFSNSRSEMNVSTLELGDSALYLCASSPYRGNEQFFGPGTRLTVL.

This CDR3 is CASSPRRSTHEQYF. DNA of the CDR3: TGTGCCAGCAGCCCCAGGAGGTCAACCCACGAGCAGTACTTC. The chain recombines TRBV7-8 with TRBJ2-7; D might be TRBD2 (5 bases). Germline lookup yields CDR1 SGHVS and CDR2 FQNEAQ. V gave up 5 bases and J gave up 5 bases, with 16 bases separating them. The CDR3 consists of 14 residues.

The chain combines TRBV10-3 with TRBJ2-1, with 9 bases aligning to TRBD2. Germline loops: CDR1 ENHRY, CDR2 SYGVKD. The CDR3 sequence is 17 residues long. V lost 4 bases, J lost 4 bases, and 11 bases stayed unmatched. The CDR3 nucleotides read TGTGCCATCAGTGCACTAGGCCTAGCGGGATTATACAATGAGCAGTTCTTC. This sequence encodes CAISALGLAGLYNEQFF.

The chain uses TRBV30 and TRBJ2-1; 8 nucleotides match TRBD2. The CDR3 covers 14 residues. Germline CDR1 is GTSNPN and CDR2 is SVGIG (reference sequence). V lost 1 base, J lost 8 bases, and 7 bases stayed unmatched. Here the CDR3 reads CAWSGGRRGDEQFF. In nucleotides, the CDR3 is TGTGCCTGGAGTGGCGGGAGGCGGGGGGATGAGCAGTTCTTC.

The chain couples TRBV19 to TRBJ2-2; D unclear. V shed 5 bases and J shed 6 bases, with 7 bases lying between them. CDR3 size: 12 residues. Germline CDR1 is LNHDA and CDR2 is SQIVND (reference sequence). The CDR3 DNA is TGTGCCAGTAGTGTACAGTCCGGGGAGCTGTTTTTT. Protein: CASSVQSGELFF.

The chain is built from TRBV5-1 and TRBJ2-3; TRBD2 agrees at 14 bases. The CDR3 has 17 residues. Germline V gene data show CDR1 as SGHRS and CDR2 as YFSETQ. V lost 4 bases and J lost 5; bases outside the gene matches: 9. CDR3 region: CASSVGTSGRYGDTQYF. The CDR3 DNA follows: TGCGCCAGCAGCGTCGGGACTAGCGGGAGATATGGAGATACGCAGTATTTT.